Listed below are T cell receptor beta chains from one sample, sequenced in a study of blood T cell repertoires in COVID-19. TCRdb keeps only in-frame clones here, not all; method: immunoSEQ multiplex PCR. The sample yields 160,000 or so clones, roughly 90% seen once. The sample was peripheral blood. These TCRs come from a man in his sixties with acute or convalescent COVID-19. Both conserved end residues are part of each CDR3. D genes are given only for firm matches. Some rows have no size entry. The others give once, few or many, or a class for an expanded clone.

D	J	V	size	DNA	CDR3
TRBD2	TRBJ2-1	TRBV10-3	-	TGTGCCATCAGTGGAGGGCGGGGGGGCTCCTACAATGAGCAGTTCTTC	CAISGGRGGSYNEQFF
-	TRBJ1-5	TRBV4-3	-	TGCGCCAGCAGCCTCCGAGGAGGGCAGGGAGAGCCCCAGCATTTT	CASSLRGGQGEPQHF
TRBD1	TRBJ1-1	TRBV18	-	TGTGCCAGCTCACCCCAAGACAGGGGTGAAGCTTTCTTT	CASSPQDRGEAFF
TRBD1	TRBJ2-1	TRBV11-3	-	TGTGCCAGTACACCGGGACAGGGGGCCGGTGAGCAGTTCTTC	CASTPGQGAGEQFF
-	TRBJ1-1	TRBV10-3	few	TGTGCCATCAGCTCGACAGCGAACACTGAAGCTTTCTTT	CAISSTANTEAFF
-	TRBJ1-1	TRBV3-1/TRBV3-2	-	TGTGCCAGCAGCCAAGGTACCGGAGGTAACACTGAAGCTTTCTTT	CASSQGTGGNTEAFF
-	TRBJ1-6	TRBV5-4	-	TGTGCCAGCAGTTTGACAAGTAATTCACCCCTCCACTTT	CASSLTSNSPLHF
TRBD2	TRBJ2-2	TRBV29-1	once	TGCAGCGTTGGGGCTTCTACGGGAGGGGGGACCGGGGAGCTGTTTTTT	CSVGASTGGGTGELFF
TRBD1	TRBJ1-5	TRBV2	-	TGTGCCAGCAACGGGGACAGGGGGGGCAATCAGCCCCAGCATTTT	CASNGDRGGNQPQHF
-	TRBJ2-3	TRBV10-1	-	TGCGCCAGCAAAAGGGAGACAGATACGCAGTATTTT	CASKRETDTQYF
TRBD1	TRBJ2-7	TRBV6-5	-	TGTGCCAGCAGACACACCGGGACAGGGGCTTTCGAGCAGTACTTC	CASRHTGTGAFEQYF
-	TRBJ1-4	TRBV6-5	-	TGTGCCAGCAGGCCGAGATCCGGGGAAAATGAAAAACTGTTTTTT	CASRPRSGENEKLFF
TRBD2	TRBJ2-1	TRBV11-2	-	TGTGCCAGCAGCACAACTAGCGGGGTGACCTACAATGAGCAGTTCTTC	CASSTTSGVTYNEQFF
-	TRBJ1-2	TRBV2	-	TGTGCCAGCAGTGAAGGGTGGGGAGCTAACTATGGCTACACCTTC	CASSEGWGANYGYTF
-	TRBJ2-1	TRBV2	-	TGTGCCTCCTCCCGGACGGGGGTTTCCTACAATGAGCAGTTCTTC	CASSRTGVSYNEQFF
-	TRBJ2-1	TRBV7-2	-	TGTGCCAGTAAAACAGGGAGCTCCTACAATGAGCAGTTCTTC	CASKTGSSYNEQFF
-	TRBJ2-7	TRBV7-8	-	TGTGCCAGCAGCTTAGCGGGGAGGCTAGACGTCGACGAGCAGTACTTC	CASSLAGRLDVDEQYF
TRBD1	TRBJ2-7	TRBV6-5	-	TGTGCCAGCAGGAGGGACAGTGTGGCCTACGAGCAGTACTTC	CASRRDSVAYEQYF
TRBD1	TRBJ1-2	TRBV7-7	-	TGTGCCAGCAGCTTATGTGGTCGGGACAGGGCTAGGGCTAACTATGGCTACACCTTC	CASSLCGRDRARANYGYTF
TRBD1	TRBJ2-6	TRBV3-1/TRBV3-2	-	TGTGCCAGCAGCGACAGGGGGACTGGGGCCAACGTCCTGACTTTC	CASSDRGTGANVLTF
TRBD1	TRBJ1-2	TRBV7-6	-	TGTGCCAGCAGCTTGGGACAGGGGGGGAACTATGGCTACACCTTC	CASSLGQGGNYGYTF
-	TRBJ1-5	TRBV6-1	-	TGTGCCAGCAGTGAATTTCGGAGACCGCAGCATTTT	CASSEFRRPQHF